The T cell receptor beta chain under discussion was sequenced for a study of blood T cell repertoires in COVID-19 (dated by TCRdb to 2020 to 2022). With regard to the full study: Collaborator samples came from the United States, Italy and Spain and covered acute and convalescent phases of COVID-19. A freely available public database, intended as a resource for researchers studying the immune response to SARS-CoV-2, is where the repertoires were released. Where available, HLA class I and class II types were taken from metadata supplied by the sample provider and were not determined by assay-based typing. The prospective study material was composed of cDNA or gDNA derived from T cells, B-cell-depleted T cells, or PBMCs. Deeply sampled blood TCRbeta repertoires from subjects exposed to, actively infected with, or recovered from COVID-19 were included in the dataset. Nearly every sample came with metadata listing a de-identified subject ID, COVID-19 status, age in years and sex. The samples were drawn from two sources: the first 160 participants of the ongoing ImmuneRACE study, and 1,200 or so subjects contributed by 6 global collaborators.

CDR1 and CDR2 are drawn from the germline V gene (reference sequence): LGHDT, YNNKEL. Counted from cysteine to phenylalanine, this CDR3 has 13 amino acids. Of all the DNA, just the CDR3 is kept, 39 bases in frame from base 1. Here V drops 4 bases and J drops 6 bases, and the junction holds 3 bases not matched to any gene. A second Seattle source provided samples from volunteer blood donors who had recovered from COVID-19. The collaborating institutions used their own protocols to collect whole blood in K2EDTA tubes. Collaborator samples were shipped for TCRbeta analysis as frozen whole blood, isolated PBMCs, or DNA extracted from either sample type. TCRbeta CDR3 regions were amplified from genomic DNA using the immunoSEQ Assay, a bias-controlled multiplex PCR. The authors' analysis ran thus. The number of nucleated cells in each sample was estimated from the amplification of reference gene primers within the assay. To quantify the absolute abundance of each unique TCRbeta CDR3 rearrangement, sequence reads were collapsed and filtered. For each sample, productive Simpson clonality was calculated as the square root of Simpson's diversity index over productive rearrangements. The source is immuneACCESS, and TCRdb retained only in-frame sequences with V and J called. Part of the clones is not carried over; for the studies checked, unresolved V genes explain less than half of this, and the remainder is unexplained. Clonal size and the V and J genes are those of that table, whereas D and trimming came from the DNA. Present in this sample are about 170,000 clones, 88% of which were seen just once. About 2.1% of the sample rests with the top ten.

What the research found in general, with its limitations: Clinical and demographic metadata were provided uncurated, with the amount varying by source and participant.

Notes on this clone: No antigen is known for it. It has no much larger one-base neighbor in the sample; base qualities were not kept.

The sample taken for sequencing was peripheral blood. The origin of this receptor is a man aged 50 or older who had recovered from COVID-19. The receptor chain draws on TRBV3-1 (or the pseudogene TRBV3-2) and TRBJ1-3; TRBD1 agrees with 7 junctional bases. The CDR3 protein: CASSPGTVNTIYF. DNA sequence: TGTGCCAGCAGCCCCGGGACAGTAAACACCATATATTTT.